This T cell receptor (beta chain) is from a study of blood T cell repertoires in COVID-19. Study-level information: There were acute and convalescent COVID-19 samples, and they came from the United States, Italy and Spain. PBMCs, B-cell-depleted T cells, or T cells provided the cDNA or gDNA that made up the material.

This clone has only one observation. Source study methods: Estimation of nucleated cell counts was performed using reference gene primer amplification. TCRdb's table, derived via immunoSEQ multiplex PCR, lists solely in-frame clones and lacks some. The V and J calls and clone size were taken over from that table, and D and trimming were inferred from the DNA. The table shows roughly 380,000 clones, with 81% occurring only once. This CDR3 spans 13 amino acids. V lost 1 base, J lost 9 bases, and 10 bases lay in between. This TCR derives from a human donor with acute or convalescent COVID-19. The donor label of this sample is uncertain. This chain connects TRBV12-3 or TRBV12-4 to TRBJ1-5; D not resolved. The material sequenced was peripheral blood. The DNA of the CDR3 is TGTGCCAGCAGTTTAGGGAGGCCGGGGCCCCAGCATTTT. This sequence encodes CASSLGRPGPQHF.